These T cell receptor beta chains were read from a single sample in a study of T cell repertoires in cytomegalovirus infection. One entry per CDR3 protein, called by TCRdb with MiXCR from the reads. This table holds 200,000 or so distinct CDR3 sequences, under 30% found once. Sequenced sample: PBMCs. The receptor source for this set is a human donor in good health (CMV status not recorded). Some clones in this sample may be carry-over from other donors' samples. Both conserved end residues are part of each CDR3. Each record gives: J gene, D gene, V gene, clone size, CDR3 DNA, CDR3 protein. D genes are given only for firm matches. Expanded clones get a size class; other rows say once, few or many, or leave the size out.

TRBJ2-5,TRBD1,TRBV7-2,.,TGTGCCAGCAGCCCGGACAGGGGGCTGCAGACCCAGTACTTC,CASSPDRGLQTQYF
TRBJ1-5,.,TRBV6-2/TRBV6-3,.,TGTGCCAGCAGTTACTCGACTCCAGAGGGTTCGTTTAGGGATCAGCCCCAGCATTTT,CASSYSTPEGSFRDQPQHF
TRBJ1-5,.,TRBV7-2,many,TGTGCCAGCGTCCTTGAAGCAGGGATCAATCAGCCCCAGCATTTT,CASVLEAGINQPQHF
TRBJ1-1,.,TRBV29-1,few,TGCAGCGCCATGCCTGACACTGAAGCTTTCTTT,CSAMPDTEAFF
TRBJ1-6,.,TRBV7-8,many,TGTGCCAGCAGCTCGAGCTCGAGCTCCTATAATTCACCCCTCCACTTT,CASSSSSSSYNSPLHF
TRBJ2-6,.,TRBV19,.,TGTGCCAGTAGTATTACAATTTCTGGGGCCAACGTCCTGACTTTC,CASSITISGANVLTF
TRBJ2-1,TRBD1,TRBV7-2,.,TGTGCCAGCATCTCCGGGACAGGGGGCGCCAATGAGCAGTTCTTC,CASISGTGGANEQFF
TRBJ1-4,.,TRBV6-5,.,TGTGCCAGCAGTCGGGACTCCTCAACTAATGAAAAACTGTTTTTT,CASSRDSSTNEKLFF
TRBJ1-1,.,TRBV29-1,many,TGCAGCGTCCATCCAGGGGTTGGGGGCACTGAAGCTTTCTTT,CSVHPGVGGTEAFF
TRBJ2-2,TRBD2,TRBV2,few,TGTGCCAGCAGTGATGCGCGGGGGGGCCTCGGGACCGGGGAGCTGTTTTTT,CASSDARGGLGTGELFF
TRBJ2-3,.,TRBV28,many,TGTGCCAGCAGTTTTCAGGGTTTCACAGATACGCAGTATTTT,CASSFQGFTDTQYF
TRBJ1-2,.,TRBV7-2,few,TGTGCCAGCAGCCCTCTGGGTTTCTATGGCTACACCTTC,CASSPLGFYGYTF
TRBJ2-1,TRBD1,TRBV5-5,few,TGTGCCAGCAGCTCGGGACAGGCCCTCAACAATGAGCAGTTCTTC,CASSSGQALNNEQFF
TRBJ1-1,.,TRBV19,.,TGTGCCAGTAGTATTTATAACACTGAAGCTTTCTTT,CASSIYNTEAFF
TRBJ1-1,.,TRBV7-3,.,TGTGCCAGCAACAGGGACATCGGGAACACTGAAGCTTTCTTT,CASNRDIGNTEAFF
TRBJ2-2,TRBD1,TRBV10-3,few,TGTGCCATCAGTGAAGAGGGACAGGGTAACACCGGGGAGCTGTTTTTT,CAISEEGQGNTGELFF